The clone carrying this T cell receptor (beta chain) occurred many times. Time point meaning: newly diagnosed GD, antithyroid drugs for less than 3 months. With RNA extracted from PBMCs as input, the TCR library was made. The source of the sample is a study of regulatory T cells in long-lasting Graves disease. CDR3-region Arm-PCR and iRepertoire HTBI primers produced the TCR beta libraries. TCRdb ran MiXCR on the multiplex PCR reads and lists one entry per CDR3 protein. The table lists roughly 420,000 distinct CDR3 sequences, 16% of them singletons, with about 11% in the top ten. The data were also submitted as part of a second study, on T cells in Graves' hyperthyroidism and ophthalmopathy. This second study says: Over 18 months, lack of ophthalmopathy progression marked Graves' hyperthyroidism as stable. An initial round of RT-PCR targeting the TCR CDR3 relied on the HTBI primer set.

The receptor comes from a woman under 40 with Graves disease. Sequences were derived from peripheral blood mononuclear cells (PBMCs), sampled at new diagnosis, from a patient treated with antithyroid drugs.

The chain's CDR3 is CASSTGTDYGYTF. The CDR3 bases are TGTGCCAGCAGCACCGGGACGGATTATGGCTACACCTTC. The chain uses TRBV6-1 and TRBJ1-2, with a tentative D call TRBD1 (5 bases). Looked up from germline, CDR1 is MNHNS and CDR2 is SASEGT. V shed 6 bases and J shed 5 bases, with 13 bases lying between them. The CDR3 length is 13 residues.